The next 27 T cell receptor beta chains were all read from a single sample in a study of OX40 agonist ivuxolimab in advanced cancers. The repertoire was sequenced with immunoSEQ multiplex PCR; TCRdb's copy has only in-frame clones and lacks some. The table records roughly 60,000 clones, 75% to 90% of them present only once. Material: CD4+ or CD8+ T cells sorted from blood, obtained in a trial of the OX40 agonist ivuxolimab. Receptors were obtained from an adult with an advanced solid tumor such as melanoma, head and neck, liver or kidney cancer.

This chain joins TRBV30 and TRBJ1-6, with no clear D. Germline lookup yields CDR1 GTSNPN and CDR2 SVGIG (reference sequence). The CDR3 runs 15 residues. Trimming shortened V by 2 bases and J by 4 bases, and 12 bases separated the two germline ends. CDR3 sequence: CAWSNTLGYNSPLHF. The DNA for the CDR3 is TGTGCCTGGAGTAACACCCTGGGGTATAATTCACCCCTCCACTTT.

The rearrangement joins TRBV14 to TRBJ2-7; perhaps TRBD2 as D (7 bases). V lost 3 bases and J 5 bases, leaving 14 bases between the germline ends. CDR1 is SGHDN and CDR2 is FVKESK in the germline V gene. The CDR3 contains 14 residues. CDR3 in DNA: TGTGCCAGCAGCCAGGAATGGGGGGGCGACGAGCAGTACTTC. Encoded protein: CASSQEWGGDEQYF.

By sample fraction, this clone is medium-sized (0.01 to 0.1%). J is TRBJ1-5 and V is TRBV19; D is undetermined. CDR1 and CDR2 from the germline V gene are LNHDA and SQIVND (reference sequence). This CDR3 is built from 15 residues. Trimming removed 5 bases from V and 0 bases from J, with 11 bases in between. The CDR3 sequence is CASSWTAYSNQPQHF. CDR3 coding DNA: TGTGCCAGTAGTTGGACGGCATATAGCAATCAGCCCCAGCATTTT. Filled out from reference TRBV19 and TRBJ1-5, the complete variable domain reads DGGITQSPKYLFRKEGQNVTLSCEQNLNHDAMYWYRQDPGQGLRLIYYSQIVNDFQKGDIAEGYSVSREKKESFPLTVTSAQKNPTAFYLCASSWTAYSNQPQHFGDGTRLSIL.

The chain has TRBV13 and TRBJ2-7, with 8 positions matching TRBD2. This CDR3 has 15 residues. Germline CDR1 is PRHDT and CDR2 is FYEKMQ (reference sequence). Trimming removed 4 bases from V and 0 bases from J; junction bases left unmatched: 5. Written as DNA, the CDR3 is TGTGCCAGCAGCTCCAGGGCGGGGGGCTCCTACGAGCAGTACTTC. This translates into CASSSRAGGSYEQYF.

V and J are TRBV13 and TRBJ2-1, with TRBD1 matching 7 bases. CDR3 length: 15 amino acids. Germline lookup yields CDR1 PRHDT and CDR2 FYEKMQ (reference sequence). Losses at the gene ends were 1 base for V and 7 bases for J; bases not matched to a gene: 7. The CDR3 loop reads CASSLEEGAMNEQFF. The CDR3 DNA is TGTGCCAGCAGCTTAGAAGAGGGGGCTATGAATGAGCAGTTCTTC. Full variable domain (rest looked up from reference TRBV13 and TRBJ2-1): AAGVIQSPRHLIKEKRETATLKCYPIPRHDTVYWYQQGPGQDPQFLISFYEKMQSDKGSIPDRFSAQQFSDYHSELNMSSLELGDSALYFCASSLEEGAMNEQFFGPGTRLTVL.

A single count supports this clone. This chain links TRBV7-9 with TRBJ2-5, with 7 nucleotides matching TRBD2. The CDR3 spans 16 residues. Per the germline V gene, CDR1 is SEHNR and CDR2 is FQNEAQ (reference sequence). Losses at the gene ends were 3 bases for V and 5 bases for J; bases not matched to a gene: 12. CDR3 amino acids: CASSFSPGTTQETQYF. The CDR3 DNA reads as TGTGCCAGCAGCTTTTCCCCCGGGACTACTCAGGAGACCCAGTACTTC.

This sequence joins TRBV7-8 and TRBJ2-1; 10 positions agree with TRBD2. CDR1 SGHVS and CDR2 FQNEAQ come from the germline V gene. After removal of 5 bases from V and 4 bases from J, the junction contained 8 bases not matched to a gene. This CDR3 has 16 residues. This CDR3 reads CASSPILAGPYNEQFF. Written as DNA, the CDR3 is TGTGCCAGCAGCCCGATACTAGCGGGACCGTACAATGAGCAGTTCTTC.

This chain joins TRBV4-1 and TRBJ2-5, with D maybe TRBD1 (6 bases). CDR1 MGHRA and CDR2 YSYEKL come from the germline V gene. V lost 0 bases, J lost 1 base, and 12 bases lay in between. The CDR3 extends over 16 amino acids. CDR3 DNA sequence: TGCGCCAGCAGCCAAGATCGACAGGTACTCCAAGAGACCCAGTACTTC. Translation: CASSQDRQVLQETQYF.

The rearrangement joins TRBV7-9 to TRBJ2-3; 11 nucleotides align to TRBD2. The germline CDR1 and CDR2 sequences are SEHNR and FQNEAQ (reference sequence). The CDR3 totals 15 residues. The trim removed 10 bases at V and 4 bases at J, leaving 10 bases unmatched. The CDR3, as DNA: TGTGCCACTCTCCCACTAGCGGGAGCGTCAGATACGCAGTATTTT. It codes for CATLPLAGASDTQYF.

In its sample, this clone was seen a few times. The J gene is TRBJ1-2, the V gene TRBV2; D ambiguous. V was pared by 9 bases and J by 7 bases, with 6 bases between. The CDR3 consists of 9 residues. CDR1 is SNHLY, CDR2 FYNNEI, per germline. The CDR3 loop is CARSPGYTF. CDR3 nucleotides: TGTGCCAGAAGTCCTGGCTACACCTTC.

This clone was observed a handful of times. The rearrangement joins TRBV7-8 to TRBJ2-1; 9 bases are a match to TRBD2. This CDR3 has 15 residues. Per the germline V gene, CDR1 is SGHVS and CDR2 is FQNEAQ. V trimming: 6 bases; J trimming: 10 bases; junction bases outside the gene matches: 13. CDR3: CASRDASGNVREQFF. The CDR3 region has the DNA TGTGCCAGCAGAGATGCTAGCGGGAATGTACGCGAGCAGTTCTTC.

The V call is TRBV27, the J call TRBJ1-5; D gene uncertain. Germline V lookup: CDR1 MNHEY, CDR2 SMNVEV (reference sequence). CDR3 length equals 13 residues. The V end was cut by 3 bases, the J end by 5 bases, with 8 bases between. CDR3 sequence reads: CASSFFGDQPQHF. The CDR3 DNA is TGTGCCAGCAGTTTCTTTGGCGATCAGCCCCAGCATTTT.

This chain links TRBV19 with TRBJ2-1; 8 bases line up with TRBD2. The CDR3 extends over 14 amino acids. From germline, CDR1 is LNHDA and CDR2 SQIVND (reference sequence). The trim removed 7 bases at V and 9 bases at J, leaving 11 bases unmatched. CDR3 sequence: CASTPSAGVSEQFF. In DNA, the CDR3 is TGTGCCAGTACGCCCTCAGCGGGAGTATCTGAGCAGTTCTTC.

The V call is TRBV5-4, the J call TRBJ2-7; possible D gene TRBD2, 6 bases. V was shortened by 4 bases and J by 2 bases, with 13 bases between the two germline ends. The CDR3 has 14 residues. The germline V gene has CDR1 SGHNT and CDR2 YYREEE (reference sequence). As DNA, the CDR3 is TGTGCCAGCAGCCCAGGCGGGGCCGCCTACGAGCAGTACTTC. Its protein product is CASSPGGAAYEQYF.

V and J are TRBV7-2 and TRBJ1-5; 7 bases agree with TRBD1. This CDR3 region has 17 residues. Germline V gene lookup returns CDR1 SGHTA and CDR2 FQGNSA. Trimming removed 1 base from V and 4 bases from J; junction bases left unmatched: 10. For the CDR3, the DNA is TGTGCCAGCAGCTTAGATTGGGCCCAGGGACAGAATCAGCCCCAGCATTTT. Amino acids: CASSLDWAQGQNQPQHF.

This chain uses TRBV5-1 with TRBJ1-1; weak D call: TRBD1 (6 bases). Germline loops: CDR1 SGHRS, CDR2 YFSETQ. V gave up 7 bases and J gave up 5 bases, with 12 bases separating them. The CDR3 is 12 amino acids. The CDR3 DNA reads TGCGCCAGCCGAGGGGGAGGGACTGAAGCTTTCTTT. Amino acid sequence: CASRGGGTEAFF. Filled out from reference TRBV5-1 and TRBJ1-1, the complete variable domain reads KAGVTQTPRYLIKTRGQQVTLSCSPISGHRSVSWYQQTPGQGLQFLFEYFSETQRNKGNFPGRFSGRQFSNSRSEMNVSTLELGDSALYLCASRGGGTEAFFGQGTRLTVV.

The chain couples TRBV19 to TRBJ2-1; D call uncertain. The germline CDR1 and CDR2 sequences are LNHDA and SQIVND (reference sequence). The V gene lost 4 bases and the J gene lost 0 bases, with 4 bases spanning the gap. The CDR3 length is 13 residues. CDR3 in DNA: TGTGCCAGTAGTACTTTCTCCTACAATGAGCAGTTCTTC. It is translated as CASSTFSYNEQFF.

The V call is TRBV29-1, the J call TRBJ2-3, with D tentatively TRBD2 (6 bases). From germline, CDR1 is SQVTM and CDR2 ANQGSEA. CDR3 size: 15 residues. V was trimmed by 1 base and J by 0 bases, leaving 11 bases between them. The CDR3 bases are TGCAGCGTTGAAGGGGCTAGCGCTAGCACAGATACGCAGTATTTT. Its protein is CSVEGASASTDTQYF.

The sample holds one count of this clone. The genes are TRBV5-8 and TRBJ2-1; no firm D call. The CDR3 sequence is 15 residues long. Germline V gives CDR1 SGHTS, CDR2 YDEGEE. Trimming left V 0 bases short and J 2 bases short, with 9 bases between. The CDR3 DNA reads TGTGCCAGCAGCTTGGTGGGCGGAGCCTACAATGAGCAGTTCTTC. This encodes CASSLVGGAYNEQFF.

This chain uses TRBV7-8 with TRBJ2-7; no firm D call. CDR3 length equals 15 residues. V shed 2 bases and J shed 0 bases, with 11 bases lying between them. Per the germline V gene, CDR1 is SGHVS and CDR2 is FQNEAQ. The CDR3: CASSLIASDSYEQYF. CDR3 sequence (DNA): TGTGCCAGCAGCTTAATAGCATCGGACTCCTACGAGCAGTACTTC.

The rearrangement uses TRBV4-1 and TRBJ1-4; no clear D. This CDR3 contains 11 residues. Germline V lookup: CDR1 MGHRA, CDR2 YSYEKL. V lost 4 bases, J lost 9 bases, and 6 bases lay in between. This chain's CDR3 is CASSRAQKLFF. Written as DNA, the CDR3 is TGCGCCAGCAGCCGGGCGCAAAAACTGTTTTTT.

V usage is TRBV7-8 and J usage is TRBJ1-1; a weak D match, TRBD1 (6 bases). Germline CDR1 and CDR2: SGHVS and FQNEAQ. Trimming cost V 3 bases and J 1 base, with 9 bases left between them. This CDR3 is 14 amino acids long. The CDR3 sequence: CASSFSGANTEAFF. The CDR3, as DNA: TGTGCCAGCAGCTTCTCGGGGGCGAACACTGAAGCTTTCTTT.

The chain recombines TRBV13 with TRBJ2-7; D remains ambiguous. CDR1 is PRHDT and CDR2 is FYEKMQ in the germline V gene (reference sequence). Trimming took 5 bases from V and 2 from J, leaving 10 bases between them. This CDR3 has 13 amino acids. CDR3 residues: CASSPRMTYEQYF. The CDR3 DNA is TGTGCCAGCAGCCCCCGGATGACCTACGAGCAGTACTTC.

J is TRBJ2-1 and V is TRBV4-2; D not certain. With 0 bases removed from V and 4 bases from J, the gap between germline ends came to 7 bases. CDR1 and CDR2 (germline): LGHNA, YNFKEQ. The CDR3 extends over 14 amino acids. This CDR3 reads CASSQEGGYNEQFF. CDR3 coding DNA: TGTGCCAGCAGCCAAGAAGGCGGTTACAATGAGCAGTTCTTC.

V gene TRBV5-6 combines with J gene TRBJ2-1; D unresolved. The CDR3 length is 12 residues. The V end was cut by 1 base, the J end by 9 bases, with 8 bases between. Germline values: CDR1 SGHDT, CDR2 YYEEEE. The CDR3 loop is CASSLFASEQFF. In DNA form, the CDR3 reads TGTGCCAGCAGCTTGTTCGCTAGTGAGCAGTTCTTC.

On this clone itself: This sample also contains other DNA sequences that code for the same CDR3. J is TRBJ2-1 and V is TRBV6-5; D is possibly TRBD1 or TRBD2 (5 bases each). In germline, CDR1 is MNHEY, CDR2 SVGAGI. CDR3 size: 11 residues. V dropped 4 bases and J dropped 8 bases, with 6 bases sitting between them. CDR3: CASSLGDEQFF. CDR3 nucleotide sequence: TGTGCCAGCAGTTTGGGGGATGAGCAGTTCTTC.

The chain employs TRBV5-1 and TRBJ2-3; 7 nucleotides match TRBD2. Germline assignment: CDR1 SGHRS and CDR2 YFSETQ. CDR3 length: 16 amino acids. Trimming cost V 4 bases and J 6 bases; bases outside gene matches: 14. CDR3 sequence: CASSPATGGLADTQYF. Here the CDR3 DNA reads TGCGCCAGCAGCCCGGCTACGGGAGGTTTGGCCGATACGCAGTATTTT. Drawing the rest from reference TRBV5-1 and TRBJ2-3, the complete variable domain is KAGVTQTPRYLIKTRGQQVTLSCSPISGHRSVSWYQQTPGQGLQFLFEYFSETQRNKGNFPGRFSGRQFSNSRSEMNVSTLELGDSALYLCASSPATGGLADTQYFGPGTRLTVL.